This T cell receptor beta chain was documented in a study of CD8 T cells in ankylosing spondylitis. In its sample, this clonotype was seen a few times. MiXCR was run by TCRdb on the 5' RACE reads, yielding one entry per CDR3 protein. The data contain approximately 190,000 distinct CDR3 sequences, roughly 13% of them singletons. The receptor comes from a female donor with ankylosing spondylitis or in good health (not recorded which). Sequencing was performed on blood, either unsorted or a sorted T cell fraction (not recorded which).

DNA of the CDR3: TGCAGTGCTAGAGTCCGGGGGATTACCTACTACAATGAGCAGTTCTTC. Protein sequence: CSARVRGITYYNEQFF. J is TRBJ2-1 and V is TRBV20-1, with D maybe TRBD2 (6 bases). Trimming stripped 1 base from V and 3 bases from J, with 16 bases between. The CDR3 consists of 16 residues. The germline CDR1 and CDR2 sequences are DFQATT and SNEGSKA (reference sequence).